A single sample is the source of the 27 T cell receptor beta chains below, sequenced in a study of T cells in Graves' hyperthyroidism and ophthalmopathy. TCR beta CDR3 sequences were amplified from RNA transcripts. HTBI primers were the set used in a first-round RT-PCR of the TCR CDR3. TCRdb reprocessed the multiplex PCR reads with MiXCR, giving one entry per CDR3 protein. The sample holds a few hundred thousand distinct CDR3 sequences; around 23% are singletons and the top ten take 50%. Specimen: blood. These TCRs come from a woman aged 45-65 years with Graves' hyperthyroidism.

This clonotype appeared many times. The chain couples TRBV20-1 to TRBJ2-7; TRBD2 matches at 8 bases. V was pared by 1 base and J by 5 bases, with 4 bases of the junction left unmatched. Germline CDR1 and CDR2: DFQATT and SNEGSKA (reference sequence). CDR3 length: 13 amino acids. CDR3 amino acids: CSARASGSHEQYF. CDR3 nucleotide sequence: TGCAGTGCTAGAGCCAGCGGGAGCCACGAGCAGTACTTC.

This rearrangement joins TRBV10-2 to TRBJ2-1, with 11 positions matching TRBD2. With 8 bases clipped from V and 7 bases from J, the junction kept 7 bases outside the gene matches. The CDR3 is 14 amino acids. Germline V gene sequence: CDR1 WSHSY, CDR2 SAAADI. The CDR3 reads CASRLAGGGNEQFF. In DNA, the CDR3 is TGCGCCAGCCGGCTAGCGGGAGGCGGAAATGAGCAGTTCTTC.

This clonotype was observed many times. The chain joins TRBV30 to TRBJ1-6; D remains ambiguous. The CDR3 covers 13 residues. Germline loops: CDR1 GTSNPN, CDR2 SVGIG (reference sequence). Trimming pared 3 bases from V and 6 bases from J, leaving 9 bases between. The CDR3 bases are TGTGCCTGGAGGGTCGGTTCTAATTCACCCCTCCACTTT. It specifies CAWRVGSNSPLHF.

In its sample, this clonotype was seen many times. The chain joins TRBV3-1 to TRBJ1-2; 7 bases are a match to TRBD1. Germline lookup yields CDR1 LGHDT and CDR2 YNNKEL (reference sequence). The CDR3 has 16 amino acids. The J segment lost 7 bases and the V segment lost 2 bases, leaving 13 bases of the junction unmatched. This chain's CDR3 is CASSQTRQGGVRGYTF. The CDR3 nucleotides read TGTGCCAGCAGCCAAACAAGACAGGGCGGGGTTCGTGGCTACACCTTC.

DNA for the CDR3: TGTGCCAGCAGTTCAGGGGCTGGAAACACCATATATTTT. Its protein is CASSSGAGNTIYF. The chain employs TRBV12-3 or TRBV12-4 and TRBJ1-3; weak D call: TRBD1 (6 bases). The CDR3 covers 13 residues. V lost 4 bases, J lost 2 bases, and 6 bases lay in between.

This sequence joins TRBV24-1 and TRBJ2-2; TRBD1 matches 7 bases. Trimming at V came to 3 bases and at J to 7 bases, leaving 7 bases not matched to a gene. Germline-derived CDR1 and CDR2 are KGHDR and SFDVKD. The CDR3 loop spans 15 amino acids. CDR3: CATSDPTGLDGELFF. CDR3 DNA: TGTGCCACCAGTGATCCGACAGGGCTTGACGGGGAGCTGTTTTTT.

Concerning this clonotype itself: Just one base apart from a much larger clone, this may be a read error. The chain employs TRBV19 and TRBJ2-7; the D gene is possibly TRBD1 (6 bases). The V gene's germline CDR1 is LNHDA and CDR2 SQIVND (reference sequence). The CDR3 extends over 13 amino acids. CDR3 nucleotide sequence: TGTGCCACAAGCCCAGGGACACAGGACGAGCACTACTTC. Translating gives CATSPGTQDEHYF. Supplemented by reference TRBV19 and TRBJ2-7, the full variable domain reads DGGITQSPKYLFRKEGQNVTLSCEQNLNHDAMYWYRQDPGQGLRLIYYSQIVNDFQKGDIAEGYSVSREKKESFPLTVTSAQKNPTAFYLCATSPGTQDEHYFGPGTRLTVT.

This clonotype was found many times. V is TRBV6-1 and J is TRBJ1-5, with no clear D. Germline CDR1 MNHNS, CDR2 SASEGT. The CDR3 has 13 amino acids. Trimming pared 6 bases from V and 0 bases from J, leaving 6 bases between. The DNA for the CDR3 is TGTGCCAGCAGCGTTTATAGCAATCAGCCCCAGCATTTT. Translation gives CASSVYSNQPQHF.

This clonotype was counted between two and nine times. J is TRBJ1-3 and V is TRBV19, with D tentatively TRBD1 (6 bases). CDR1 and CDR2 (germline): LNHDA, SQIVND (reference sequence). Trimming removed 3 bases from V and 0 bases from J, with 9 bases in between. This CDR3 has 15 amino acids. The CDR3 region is CASSIGGTSGNTIYF. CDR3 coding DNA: TGTGCCAGTAGTATCGGGGGCACCTCTGGAAACACCATATATTTT.

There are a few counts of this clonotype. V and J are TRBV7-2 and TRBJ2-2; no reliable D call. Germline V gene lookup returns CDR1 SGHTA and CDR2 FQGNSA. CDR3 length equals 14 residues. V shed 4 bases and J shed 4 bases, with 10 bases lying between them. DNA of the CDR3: TGTGCCAGCAGCTCGGGCTTGGCCACCGGGGAGCTGTTTTTT. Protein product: CASSSGLATGELFF.

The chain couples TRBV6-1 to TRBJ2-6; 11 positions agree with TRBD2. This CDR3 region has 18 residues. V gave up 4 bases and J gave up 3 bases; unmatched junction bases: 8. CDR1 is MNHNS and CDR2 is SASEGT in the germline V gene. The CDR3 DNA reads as TGTGCCAGCAGTGGTCGGCTAGCGGGAGGACTTGGGGCCAACGTCCTGACTTTC. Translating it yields CASSGRLAGGLGANVLTF.

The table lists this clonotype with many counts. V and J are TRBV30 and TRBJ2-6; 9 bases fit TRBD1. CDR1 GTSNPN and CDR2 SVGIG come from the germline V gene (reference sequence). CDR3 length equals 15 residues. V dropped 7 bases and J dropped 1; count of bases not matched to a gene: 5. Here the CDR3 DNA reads TGTGCCTCCGGGACAGGGTATTCTGGGGCCAACGTCCTGACTTTC. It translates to CASGTGYSGANVLTF.

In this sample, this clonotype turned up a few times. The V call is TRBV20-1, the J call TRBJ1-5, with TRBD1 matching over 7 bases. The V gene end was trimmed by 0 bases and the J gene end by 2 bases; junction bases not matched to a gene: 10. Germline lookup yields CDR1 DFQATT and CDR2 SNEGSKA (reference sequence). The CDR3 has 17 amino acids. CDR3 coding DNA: TGCAGTGCTAGAGATATGGGCAGGGGGAGTGGCAATCAGCCCCAGCATTTT. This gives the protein CSARDMGRGSGNQPQHF.

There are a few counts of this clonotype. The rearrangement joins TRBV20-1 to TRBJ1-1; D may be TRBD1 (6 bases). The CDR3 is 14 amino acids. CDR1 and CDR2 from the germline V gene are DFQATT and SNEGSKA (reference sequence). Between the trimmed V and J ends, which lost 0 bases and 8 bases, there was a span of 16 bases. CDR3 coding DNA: TGCAGTGCTAGAGATACAGGGAAAAGCCGAGAAGCTTTCTTT. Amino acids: CSARDTGKSREAFF.

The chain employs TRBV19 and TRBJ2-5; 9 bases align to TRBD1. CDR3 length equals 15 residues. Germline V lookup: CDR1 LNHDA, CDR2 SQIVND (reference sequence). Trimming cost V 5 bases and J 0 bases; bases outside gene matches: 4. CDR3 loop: CASSLGTGNQETQYF. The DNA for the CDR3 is TGTGCCAGTAGTCTGGGGACAGGGAACCAAGAGACCCAGTACTTC.

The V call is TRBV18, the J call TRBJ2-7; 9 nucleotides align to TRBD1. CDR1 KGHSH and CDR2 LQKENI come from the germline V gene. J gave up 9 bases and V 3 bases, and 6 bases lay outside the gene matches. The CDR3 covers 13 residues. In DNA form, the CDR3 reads TGTGCCAGCTCACCGACAGACAGGGGGATGCAGTACTTC. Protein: CASSPTDRGMQYF.

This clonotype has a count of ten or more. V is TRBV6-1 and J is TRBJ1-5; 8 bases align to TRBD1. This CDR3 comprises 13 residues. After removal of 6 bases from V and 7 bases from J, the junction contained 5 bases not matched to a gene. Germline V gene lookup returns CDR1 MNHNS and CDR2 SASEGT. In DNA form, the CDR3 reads TGTGCCAGCAGAAAACAGGGGGAACAGCCCCAGCATTTT. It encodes CASRKQGEQPQHF.

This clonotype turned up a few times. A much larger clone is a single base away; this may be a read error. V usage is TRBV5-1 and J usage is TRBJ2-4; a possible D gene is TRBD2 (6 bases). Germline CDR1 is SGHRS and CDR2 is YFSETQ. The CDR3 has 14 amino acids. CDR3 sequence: CAGSLEGLENIQYF. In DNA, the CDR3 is TGCGCCGGCAGCTTGGAGGGCCTTGAAAACATTCAGTACTTC.

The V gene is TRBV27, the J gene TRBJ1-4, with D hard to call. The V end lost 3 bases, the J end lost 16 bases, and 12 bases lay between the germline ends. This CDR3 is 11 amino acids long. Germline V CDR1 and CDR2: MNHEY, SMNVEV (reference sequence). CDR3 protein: CASSFPRTRFF. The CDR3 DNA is TGTGCCAGCAGTTTCCCGAGGACTCGGTTTTTT.

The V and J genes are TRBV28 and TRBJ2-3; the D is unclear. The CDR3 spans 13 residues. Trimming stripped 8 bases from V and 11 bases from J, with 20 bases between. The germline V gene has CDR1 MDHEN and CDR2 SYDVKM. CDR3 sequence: CASYRAADDWQYF. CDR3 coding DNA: TGTGCCAGCTATCGGGCCGCCGACGATTGGCAGTATTTT.

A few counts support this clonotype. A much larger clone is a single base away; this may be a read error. The CDR3 loop is CAWSVLIRDTEAFF. CDR3 bases: TGTGCCTGGAGTGTATTAATACGGGACACTGAAGCTTTCTTT. This chain uses TRBV30 with TRBJ1-1; D uncertain. V was trimmed by 0 bases and J by 3 bases, leaving 11 bases between them. The CDR3 contains 14 residues. Germline lookup yields CDR1 GTSNPN and CDR2 SVGIG (reference sequence).

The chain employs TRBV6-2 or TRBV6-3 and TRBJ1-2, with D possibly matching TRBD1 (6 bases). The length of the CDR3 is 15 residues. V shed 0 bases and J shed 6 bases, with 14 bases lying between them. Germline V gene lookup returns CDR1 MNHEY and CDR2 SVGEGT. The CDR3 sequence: CASSYSSRGRNGYTF. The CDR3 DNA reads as TGTGCCAGCAGTTACTCTTCCAGGGGTCGGAATGGCTACACCTTC.

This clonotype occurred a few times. CDR3 nucleotides: TGTGCCAGCAGCCCAAAGACGGAAAAGAGGACTGAAGCTTTCTTT. Translated: CASSPKTEKRTEAFF. The gene calls are TRBV11-3 and TRBJ1-1; D not certain. The CDR3 runs to 15 residues. Looked up from germline, CDR1 is SGHNT and CDR2 is YENEEA. The V end was cut by 5 bases, the J end by 5 bases, with 18 bases between.

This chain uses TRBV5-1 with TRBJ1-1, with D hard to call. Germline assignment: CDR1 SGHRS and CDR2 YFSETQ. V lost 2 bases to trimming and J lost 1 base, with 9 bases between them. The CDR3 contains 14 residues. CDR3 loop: CASSLNAANTEAFF. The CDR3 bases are TGCGCCAGCAGCTTAAACGCTGCGAACACTGAAGCTTTCTTT.

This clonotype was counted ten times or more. For the CDR3, the DNA is TGTGCCAGCAGTACAGGACAGGGGGAGTTGAATGAGCAGTTCTTC. The encoded protein is CASSTGQGELNEQFF. The chain links TRBV27 to TRBJ2-1, with 10 bases aligning to TRBD1. The V gene end was trimmed by 5 bases and the J gene end by 7 bases; junction bases not matched to a gene: 8. The CDR3 is 15 amino acids. CDR1 and CDR2 from the germline V gene are MNHEY and SMNVEV (reference sequence).

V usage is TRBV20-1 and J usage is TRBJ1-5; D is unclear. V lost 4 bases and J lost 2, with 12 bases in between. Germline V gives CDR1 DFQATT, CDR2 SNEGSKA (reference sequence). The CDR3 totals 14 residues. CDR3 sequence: CSAIPNEGNQPQHF. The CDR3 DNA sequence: TGCAGTGCTATTCCCAACGAGGGCAATCAGCCCCAGCATTTT.

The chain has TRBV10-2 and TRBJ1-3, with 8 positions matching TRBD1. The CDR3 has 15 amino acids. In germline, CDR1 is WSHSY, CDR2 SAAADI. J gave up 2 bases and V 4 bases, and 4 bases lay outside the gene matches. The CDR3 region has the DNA TGCGCCAGCAGTGGGACGGACAGGGCTGGAAACACCATATATTTT. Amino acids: CASSGTDRAGNTIYF.